This entry describes one T cell receptor beta chain. Its antigen is unidentified. The record originates from a study of response to subunit inactivated influenza vaccine. Study-wide results and caveats: That few new T cells are recruited by each seasonal influenza vaccination was the authors' suggestion.

The V and J ends lost 5 bases and 8 bases, in that order; junction bases with no gene match: 9. This CDR3 has 15 amino acids. Germline V gene lookup returns CDR1 SGHVS and CDR2 FNYEAQ. TCRdb fed the RT-PCR reads into MiXCR, producing one record per CDR3 protein. The data contain about 160,000 distinct CDR3 sequences, 9.5% to 13% of them singletons. The source of this sequence is a man aged 45-65 years who received an inactivated influenza vaccine. The J gene is TRBJ2-1, the V gene TRBV7-6, with 10 positions matching TRBD1. The input for sequencing was non-naive T cells sorted from PBMCs, taken roughly 48 days after vaccination. The CDR3 loop reads CASSDPGQGSDEQFF. In nucleotides, the CDR3 is TGTGCCAGCAGCGATCCGGGACAGGGGTCGGATGAGCAGTTCTTC.